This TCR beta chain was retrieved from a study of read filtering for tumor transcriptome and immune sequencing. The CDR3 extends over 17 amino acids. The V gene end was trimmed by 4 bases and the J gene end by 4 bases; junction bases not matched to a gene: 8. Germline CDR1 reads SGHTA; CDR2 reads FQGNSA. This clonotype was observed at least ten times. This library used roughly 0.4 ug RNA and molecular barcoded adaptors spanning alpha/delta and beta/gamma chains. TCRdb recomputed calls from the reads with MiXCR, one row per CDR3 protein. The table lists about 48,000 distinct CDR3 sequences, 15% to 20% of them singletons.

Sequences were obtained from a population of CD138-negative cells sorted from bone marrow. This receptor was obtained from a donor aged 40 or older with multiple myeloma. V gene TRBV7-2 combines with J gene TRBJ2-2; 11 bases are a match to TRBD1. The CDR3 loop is CASSSGQGAGSTGELFF. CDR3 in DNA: TGTGCCAGCAGCTCCGGACAGGGGGCAGGGAGCACCGGGGAGCTGTTTTTT.